The 27 T cell receptor beta chains listed next were all sequenced from one sample in a study of T cell responses to AZD1222 COVID-19 vaccine. Assay: immunoSEQ multiplex PCR; the TCRdb copy retains only in-frame clones and omits some. The sample contains 53,000 or so clones, 65% to 90% of which appear only once. Sequenced here: peripheral blood, sampled 28 days after the second AZD1222 dose. The receptors stem from an adult who received the AZD1222 COVID-19 vaccine.

This clone was seen a handful of times. The rearrangement uses TRBV27 and TRBJ1-3, with D unresolved. V was trimmed by 3 bases and J by 4 bases, leaving 7 bases between them. This CDR3 is 13 amino acids long. Germline V CDR1 and CDR2: MNHEY, SMNVEV (reference sequence). CDR3 bases: TGTGCCAGCAGTTTCTCGGGGGGAAACACCATATATTTT. It translates to CASSFSGGNTIYF.

The table lists this clone with a count of one. J is TRBJ2-7 and V is TRBV12-5; D possibly corresponds to TRBD2 (5 bases). Trimming cost V 4 bases and J 5 bases, with 9 bases left between them. The CDR3 has 12 amino acids. CDR1 LGHNT and CDR2 FRNRAP come from the germline V gene. As DNA, the CDR3 is TGTGCTAGTGGTTCGGGAATTAACGAGCAGTACTTC. As protein: CASGSGINEQYF.

The J gene is TRBJ1-5, the V gene TRBV10-3; 7 bases are shared with TRBD1. In germline, CDR1 is ENHRY, CDR2 SYGVKD. V gave up 0 bases and J gave up 7 bases; unmatched junction bases: 3. This CDR3 is 14 amino acids long. The CDR3 sequence: CAISESDRTQPQHF. The CDR3, as DNA: TGTGCCATCAGTGAGTCGGACAGGACCCAGCCCCAGCATTTT.

The sample holds a few counts of this clone. V usage is TRBV28 and J usage is TRBJ2-2, with 11 bases lining up with TRBD2. Germline V CDR1 and CDR2: MDHEN, SYDVKM. The CDR3 is 16 residues long. The V gene end was trimmed by 0 bases and the J gene end by 4 bases; junction bases not matched to a gene: 1. The CDR3 region has the DNA TGTGCCAGCAGTTTATGGCTAGCGGGAGGCACCGGGGAGCTGTTTTTT. It encodes CASSLWLAGGTGELFF.

V and J are TRBV20-1 and TRBJ2-7; 9 positions match TRBD1. J lost 2 bases, V lost 3 bases, and 5 bases had no gene match. There are 14 residues in the CDR3. Germline CDR1 is DFQATT and CDR2 is SNEGSKA (reference sequence). The CDR3 DNA sequence: TGCAGTGCTAGTGGGACAGGGATTACCTACGAGCAGTACTTC. It translates to CSASGTGITYEQYF.

This clone was seen only once. The chain uses TRBV18 and TRBJ1-5; D not certain. Germline V gene lookup returns CDR1 KGHSH and CDR2 LQKENI. Trimming cost V 3 bases and J 0 bases, with 9 bases left between them. The CDR3 extends over 15 amino acids. The DNA for the CDR3 is TGTGCCAGCTCACCGTACTCGAATAGCAATCAGCCCCAGCATTTT. This encodes CASSPYSNSNQPQHF.

The sample holds a few counts of this clone. The chain is built from TRBV3-1 (or the pseudogene TRBV3-2) and TRBJ2-1; 9 bases align to TRBD1. The CDR3 has 16 residues. Trimming at V came to 3 bases and at J to 8 bases, leaving 11 bases not matched to a gene. Looked up from germline, CDR1 is LGHDT and CDR2 is YNNKEL (reference sequence). The CDR3 bases are TGTGCCAGCAGCCACCGAGGCGGGGACAGGGCGTATGAGCAGTTCTTC. Amino acids: CASSHRGGDRAYEQFF.

The CDR3 protein is CASTGQNTGELFF. CDR3 in DNA: TGTGCCAGTACCGGACAGAACACCGGGGAGCTGTTTTTT. The genes are TRBV19 and TRBJ2-2, with D possibly TRBD1 on 5 matching bases. Germline-derived CDR1 and CDR2 are LNHDA and SQIVND (reference sequence). The CDR3 contains 13 residues. V lost 7 bases and J 1 base, leaving 7 bases between the germline ends. Full variable domain (missing parts from reference TRBV19 and TRBJ2-2): DGGITQSPKYLFRKEGQNVTLSCEQNLNHDAMYWYRQDPGQGLRLIYYSQIVNDFQKGDIAEGYSVSREKKESFPLTVTSAQKNPTAFYLCASTGQNTGELFFGEGSRLTVL.

The chain carries TRBV5-1 and TRBJ1-5, with TRBD1 matching over 7 bases. Trimming took 0 bases from V and 2 from J; bases not matched to a gene: 2. The CDR3 loop spans 15 amino acids. The germline gives CDR1 SGHRS, CDR2 YFSETQ. CDR3 sequence reads: CASSLAGQGNQPQHF. CDR3 bases: TGCGCCAGCAGCTTGGCCGGACAGGGCAATCAGCCCCAGCATTTT. The full variable domain, completed using reference TRBV5-1 and TRBJ1-5, is KAGVTQTPRYLIKTRGQQVTLSCSPISGHRSVSWYQQTPGQGLQFLFEYFSETQRNKGNFPGRFSGRQFSNSRSEMNVSTLELGDSALYLCASSLAGQGNQPQHFGDGTRLSIL.

J is TRBJ2-1 and V is TRBV18, with 9 bases fitting TRBD1. Germline V CDR1 and CDR2: KGHSH, LQKENI. There are 16 residues in the CDR3. J was trimmed by 4 bases and V by 2 bases; bases with no gene match: 6. The CDR3 coding sequence is TGTGCCAGCTCACCAAACTCGGGACAGGGTTACAATGAGCAGTTCTTC. It is translated as CASSPNSGQGYNEQFF. The whole variable domain, remainder taken from reference TRBV18 and TRBJ2-1, is NAGVMQNPRHLVRRRGQEARLRCSPMKGHSHVYWYRQLPEEGLKFMVYLQKENIIDESGMPKERFSAEFPKEGPSILRIQQVVRGDSAAYFCASSPNSGQGYNEQFFGPGTRLTVL.

This sequence joins TRBV12-3 or TRBV12-4 and TRBJ2-7; TRBD2 might be the D (5 bases). The CDR3 runs 11 residues. V lost 6 bases and J 9 bases, leaving 12 bases between the germline ends. This chain's CDR3 is CASSASLGQYF. DNA for the CDR3: TGTGCCAGCAGCGCTAGCTTGGGGCAGTACTTC.

The count of this clone is one. V is TRBV6-5 and J is TRBJ2-1, with TRBD1 matching over 9 bases. Per the germline V gene, CDR1 is MNHEY and CDR2 is SVGAGI. The CDR3 loop spans 15 amino acids. J was trimmed by 4 bases and V by 5 bases; bases with no gene match: 6. The CDR3: CASSPLGQGYNEQFF. In DNA form, the CDR3 reads TGTGCCAGCAGTCCTCTCGGACAGGGGTACAATGAGCAGTTCTTC.

The chain uses TRBV10-3 and TRBJ2-7; maybe TRBD1 (6 bases). There are 13 residues in the CDR3. Between the trimmed V and J ends, which lost 3 bases and 2 bases, there was a span of 8 bases. Germline V CDR1 and CDR2: ENHRY, SYGVKD. The CDR3, as DNA: TGTGCCATCAGTGATGAGGGGGCCTACGAGCAGTACTTC. Protein sequence: CAISDEGAYEQYF.

This clone was observed a few times. This sequence joins TRBV2 and TRBJ2-7; D not resolved. The germline V gene has CDR1 SNHLY and CDR2 FYNNEI. CDR3 length: 14 residues. V lost 1 base and J lost 2, with 9 bases in between. This chain's CDR3 is CASSEGPVTYEQYF. CDR3 DNA: TGTGCCAGCAGTGAAGGACCCGTGACCTACGAGCAGTACTTC.

J is TRBJ2-7 and V is TRBV5-6; either TRBD1 or TRBD2 may supply D (6 bases each). The CDR3 is made up of 17 amino acids. Germline CDR1 is SGHDT and CDR2 is YYEEEE. Trimming pared 2 bases from V and 5 bases from J, leaving 23 bases between. The CDR3 protein is CASSLEGLTGAADEQYF. CDR3 coding DNA: TGTGCCAGCAGCTTAGAGGGGTTGACGGGGGCGGCGGACGAGCAGTACTTC.

V usage is TRBV5-1 and J usage is TRBJ1-1; D may be TRBD1 (6 bases). The CDR3 length is 14 residues. Germline V gene lookup returns CDR1 SGHRS and CDR2 YFSETQ. Trimming took 4 bases from V and 2 from J, leaving 12 bases between them. The CDR3 sequence: CASSLQGINTEAFF. The CDR3 nucleotides read TGCGCCAGCAGCCTCCAGGGGATTAACACTGAAGCTTTCTTT.

V usage is TRBV11-3 and J usage is TRBJ2-3; 14 bases map to TRBD2. Germline V CDR1 and CDR2: SGHNT, YENEEA. With V trimmed by 4 bases and J by 4 bases, 4 bases remained unmatched. The CDR3 has 16 amino acids. In DNA, the CDR3 is TGTGCCAGCAGCTCAGGGACTAGCGGGAGCTCAGATACGCAGTATTTT. The encoded protein is CASSSGTSGSSDTQYF.

The chain joins TRBV9 to TRBJ1-2; no clear D gene. The CDR3 totals 16 residues. Germline V gives CDR1 SGDLS, CDR2 YYNGEE. V dropped 3 bases and J dropped 4 bases, with 19 bases sitting between them. The CDR3 region is CASSAAPEMRIYGYTF. CDR3 bases: TGTGCCAGCAGCGCGGCCCCGGAAATGAGGATCTATGGCTACACCTTC.

The chain uses TRBV28 and TRBJ2-7; 9 bases are a match to TRBD2. Germline loops: CDR1 MDHEN, CDR2 SYDVKM. V was clipped by 6 bases and J by 5 bases; unmatched bases: 11. This CDR3 comprises 15 residues. The CDR3 DNA sequence: TGTGCCAGCAGCCCAGCCTTAGCGGGAGTGAACGAGCAGTACTTC. Protein: CASSPALAGVNEQYF.

This rearrangement joins TRBV24-1 to TRBJ2-6; D call uncertain. Deletions cut 3 bases from V and 0 bases from J, with 14 bases between. Germline CDR1 reads KGHDR; CDR2 reads SFDVKD. This CDR3 region has 18 residues. The CDR3 here is CATSDPRAADSGANVLTF. Here the CDR3 DNA reads TGTGCCACCAGTGATCCCCGGGCCGCCGACTCTGGGGCCAACGTCCTGACTTTC.

This rearrangement joins TRBV10-1 to TRBJ2-7; D might be TRBD1 or TRBD2, each matching 5 bases. This CDR3 contains 15 residues. Germline V CDR1 and CDR2: WNHNN, SYGVQD (reference sequence). Trimming removed 0 bases at V and 6 bases at J, with 15 bases between. DNA of the CDR3: TGCGCCAGCAGTGAGTCGGGACGCGGGTTGGGCGAGCAGTACTTC. Protein: CASSESGRGLGEQYF.

The table lists this clone with a count of one. For the CDR3, the DNA is TGTGCCAGCAGTGTGATGTCTGTGGGCAGCTCCTACAATGAGCAGTTCTTC. Encoded protein: CASSVMSVGSSYNEQFF. The chain combines TRBV2 with TRBJ2-1; the D is unclear. Germline values: CDR1 SNHLY, CDR2 FYNNEI. This CDR3 spans 17 amino acids. Trimming left V 4 bases short and J 0 bases short, with 16 bases between.

V gene TRBV10-3 combines with J gene TRBJ1-5; a weak D match, TRBD1 (5 bases). Germline CDR1 is ENHRY and CDR2 is SYGVKD. Trimming removed 10 bases at V and 1 base at J, with 11 bases between. This CDR3 has 13 residues. The CDR3 DNA is TGTGCCACCCACCGGGACAGCAATCAGCCCCAGCATTTT. This encodes CATHRDSNQPQHF.

The rearrangement uses TRBV3-1 (or the pseudogene TRBV3-2) and TRBJ2-7, with a weak D call TRBD1 (6 bases). V lost 4 bases, J lost 1 base, and 11 bases lay in between. The length of the CDR3 is 14 residues. The germline V gene has CDR1 LGHDT and CDR2 YNNKEL (reference sequence). CDR3 sequence reads: CASSPAQGSYEQYF. In DNA, the CDR3 is TGTGCCAGCAGCCCCGCGCAGGGGTCCTACGAGCAGTACTTC.

The chain combines TRBV3-1 (or the pseudogene TRBV3-2) with TRBJ1-3; D possibly corresponds to TRBD1 (5 bases). Trimming pared 2 bases from V and 0 bases from J, leaving 8 bases between. The CDR3 covers 15 residues. Germline-derived CDR1 and CDR2 are LGHDT and YNNKEL (reference sequence). As DNA, the CDR3 is TGTGCCAGCAGCCAACCGGGACGCTCTGGAAACACCATATATTTT. Translating gives CASSQPGRSGNTIYF.

This sequence joins TRBV4-1 and TRBJ1-3; 10 bases match TRBD1. CDR3 size: 15 residues. CDR1 and CDR2 from the germline V gene are MGHRA and YSYEKL. V trimming: 1 base; J trimming: 5 bases; junction bases outside the gene matches: 2. The CDR3 region has the DNA TGCGCCAGCAGCCAAGGACAGGGGGCGAGAAACACCATATATTTT. This codes for CASSQGQGARNTIYF.

This clone appeared a few times. This chain connects TRBV29-1 to TRBJ2-5; no definite D call. Germline lookup yields CDR1 SQVTM and CDR2 ANQGSEA. Trimming removed 8 bases from V and 7 bases from J, with 14 bases in between. This CDR3 is 11 amino acids long. This CDR3 is CSPIASGTQYF. The DNA of the CDR3 is TGCAGCCCAATAGCTAGTGGGACCCAGTACTTC.